These T cell receptor beta chains were read from a single sample in a study of vaccination and CD4 T cells after COVID-19. Their target antigens are unknown. MiXCR was run by TCRdb on the PCR reads, yielding one entry per CDR3 protein. The table has about 17,000 distinct CDR3 sequences, roughly three fifths seen once. The sample here was CD4+ T cells from blood, cultured in vitro, taken after SARS-CoV-2 vaccination. These receptors came from a human donor who had recovered from COVID-19. Each CDR3 is given without its conserved first and last residue. Fields, in order: V gene, J gene, CDR3 length, CDR3 protein.

v_gene: TRBV29-1
j_gene: TRBJ2-3
len: 12
CDR3aa: SVAGGGGTDTQY

v_gene: TRBV12-3/TRBV12-4
j_gene: TRBJ2-5
len: 13
CDR3aa: ASSTSGPFKETQY

v_gene: TRBV11-2
j_gene: TRBJ1-5
len: 14
CDR3aa: ASSLLPGGSNQPQH

v_gene: TRBV6-4
j_gene: TRBJ1-1
len: 11
CDR3aa: ASSDGGNTEAF

v_gene: TRBV19
j_gene: TRBJ2-2
len: 12
CDR3aa: ASNAQTNTGELF

v_gene: TRBV6-2/TRBV6-3
j_gene: TRBJ2-7
len: 12
CDR3aa: ASTSSAWTYEQY

v_gene: TRBV7-9
j_gene: TRBJ2-2
len: 11
CDR3aa: ASRGPNTGELF

v_gene: TRBV20-1
j_gene: TRBJ1-1
len: 11
CDR3aa: SARSGTGDRAF

v_gene: TRBV19
j_gene: TRBJ1-1
len: 14
CDR3aa: ASSIGGTALNTEAF

v_gene: TRBV10-3
j_gene: TRBJ2-5
len: 12
CDR3aa: AISGGQGRETQY

v_gene: TRBV20-1
j_gene: TRBJ1-3
len: 12
CDR3aa: SARVRGLGNTIY

v_gene: TRBV20-1
j_gene: TRBJ2-1
len: 12
CDR3aa: SARVQGKYNEQF

v_gene: TRBV10-3
j_gene: TRBJ1-5
len: 13
CDR3aa: AISQGILGNQPQH

v_gene: TRBV10-1
j_gene: TRBJ1-1
len: 12
CDR3aa: ASSGTGGDTEAF

v_gene: TRBV6-2/TRBV6-3
j_gene: TRBJ2-1
len: 11
CDR3aa: ASTGGTSGPQF

v_gene: TRBV27
j_gene: TRBJ2-1
len: 13
CDR3aa: ASSLSQGRRNEQF

v_gene: TRBV2
j_gene: TRBJ1-6
len: 12
CDR3aa: ASSGTGSPGSLH

v_gene: TRBV6-1
j_gene: TRBJ2-7
len: 13
CDR3aa: ASRLRLAGVLEQY

v_gene: TRBV7-9
j_gene: TRBJ2-7
len: 12
CDR3aa: ASSLGGQSYEQY

v_gene: TRBV19
j_gene: TRBJ1-5
len: 13
CDR3aa: ASSIAGRGNQPQH

v_gene: TRBV24-1
j_gene: TRBJ2-3
len: 11
CDR3aa: ATKETMGDTQY

v_gene: TRBV19
j_gene: TRBJ1-5
len: 12
CDR3aa: ASRGQPSNQPQH

v_gene: TRBV19
j_gene: TRBJ1-1
len: 11
CDR3aa: ASSTTQNTEAF

v_gene: TRBV18
j_gene: TRBJ2-5
len: 12
CDR3aa: ASSPSGQGETQY

v_gene: TRBV7-3
j_gene: TRBJ2-1
len: 14
CDR3aa: ASSPAVAGGNNEQF